Each of the 11 T cell receptor beta chains below was sequenced from the same sample in a study of regulatory T cells in long-lasting Graves disease. Both iRepertoire HTBI primers and Arm-PCR of CDR3 regions were used to build the TCR beta libraries. TCRdb analysed the multiplex PCR reads with MiXCR anew, one entry per CDR3 protein. This table holds 400,000 to 550,000 distinct CDR3 sequences, roughly 15% found once. Described time point: newly diagnosed GD, antithyroid drugs for less than 3 months. From RNA extracted from PBMCs, the TCR library was made. The sample was also reused in another study, on T cells in Graves' hyperthyroidism and ophthalmopathy.

The specimen was peripheral blood mononuclear cells (PBMCs), collected at new diagnosis, from a patient treated with antithyroid drugs. The receptors stem from a woman aged 18-29 years with Graves disease.

Details on this clonotype: This may stem from a read error, because a much larger clone lies one nucleotide away. V gene TRBV6-5 combines with J gene TRBJ2-5; maybe TRBD2 (5 bases). This CDR3 region has 15 residues. Between the trimmed V and J ends, which lost 3 bases and 7 bases, there was a span of 18 bases. The germline V gene encodes CDR1 MNHEY and CDR2 SVGAGI. CDR3 loop: CASSYSWRLEGTQYF. The CDR3 DNA reads TGTGCCAGCAGTTATTCGTGGAGGTTGGAAGGGACCCAGTACTTC.

This clonotype has a count of ten or more. The chain joins TRBV7-6 to TRBJ2-3, with D unresolved. V lost 2 bases to trimming and J lost 0 bases, with 6 bases between them. CDR3 length equals 14 residues. Germline-derived CDR1 and CDR2 are SGHVS and FNYEAQ. The chain's CDR3 is CASSLYPSTDTQYF. CDR3 coding DNA: TGTGCCAGCAGCTTATATCCTAGCACAGATACGCAGTATTTT.

This clonotype was found a few times. The V and J genes are TRBV19 and TRBJ2-5; TRBD1 or TRBD2 may be the D gene (6 bases each). This CDR3 has 17 residues. Germline V gene sequence: CDR1 LNHDA, CDR2 SQIVND (reference sequence). V shed 4 bases and J shed 5 bases, with 23 bases lying between them. The CDR3 protein is CASSTTGARQRGETQYF. The CDR3 DNA follows: TGTGCCAGTAGTACCACGGGGGCCAGGCAGAGGGGGGAGACCCAGTACTTC. Together with reference TRBV19 and TRBJ2-5, the CDR3 gives the full variable domain: DGGITQSPKYLFRKEGQNVTLSCEQNLNHDAMYWYRQDPGQGLRLIYYSQIVNDFQKGDIAEGYSVSREKKESFPLTVTSAQKNPTAFYLCASSTTGARQRGETQYFGPGTRLLVL.

This clonotype was seen at least ten times. V gene TRBV11-1 combines with J gene TRBJ2-7; 7 bases are a match to TRBD1. The CDR3 covers 13 residues. V dropped 5 bases and J dropped 2; count of bases not matched to a gene: 3. Germline V gene lookup returns CDR1 SGHAT and CDR2 FQDESV (reference sequence). The CDR3 sequence is CASSTGDTYEQYF. DNA of the CDR3: TGTGCCAGCAGCACAGGGGATACCTACGAGCAGTACTTC.

This chain joins TRBV28 and TRBJ2-1, with D perhaps matching TRBD2 (6 bases). CDR1 is MDHEN, CDR2 SYDVKM, per germline. This CDR3 region has 16 residues. The germline V and J ends were trimmed by 1 base and 0 bases, with 10 bases remaining between them. CDR3 sequence (DNA): TGTGCCAGCAGTTTATTCGGGACTTTCTCCTACAATGAGCAGTTCTTC. Translating it yields CASSLFGTFSYNEQFF.

This clonotype was seen at least ten times. This chain connects TRBV6-4 to TRBJ2-7; D is undetermined. Germline CDR1 MRHNA, CDR2 SNTAGT. This CDR3 region has 12 residues. With 6 bases removed from V and 4 bases from J, the gap between germline ends came to 10 bases. CDR3 DNA sequence: TGTGCCAGCAGGAGCAGAAAGTACGAGCAGTACTTC. Translated, it gives CASRSRKYEQYF.

This clonotype was seen at least ten times. The chain combines TRBV7-9 with TRBJ2-2; 7 bases are shared with TRBD2. V lost 3 bases to trimming and J lost 2 bases; unmatched junction nucleotides: 6. This CDR3 spans 16 amino acids. Germline CDR1 reads SEHNR; CDR2 reads FQNEAQ (reference sequence). The CDR3 sequence is CASSFLGLENTGELFF. In DNA, the CDR3 is TGTGCCAGCAGCTTCCTCGGACTAGAAAACACCGGGGAGCTGTTTTTT.

V usage is TRBV6-5 and J usage is TRBJ2-6, with D maybe TRBD2 (6 bases). CDR3 length: 15 amino acids. In germline, CDR1 is MNHEY, CDR2 SVGAGI. V was pared by 2 bases and J by 2 bases, with 7 bases between. The CDR3 protein is CASSYRTTGANVLTF. CDR3 bases: TGTGCCAGCAGTTACCGGACTACTGGGGCCAACGTCCTGACTTTC.

The genes are TRBV7-2 and TRBJ2-3; D unclear. CDR1 is SGHTA and CDR2 is FQGNSA in the germline V gene. The CDR3 sequence is 17 residues long. Trimming left V 3 bases short and J 2 bases short, with 18 bases between. CDR3 in DNA: TGTGCCAGCAGCTTGTCCCTGCTAGGTCTTTACACAGATACGCAGTATTTT. Translation gives CASSLSLLGLYTDTQYF.

The chain combines TRBV7-3 with TRBJ2-7; D gene ambiguous. Per the germline V gene, CDR1 is SGHTA and CDR2 is FQGTGA. V shed 3 bases and J shed 0 bases, with 9 bases lying between them. The CDR3 runs 14 residues. CDR3 residues: CASSLSRYSYEQYF. CDR3 bases: TGTGCCAGCAGCTTGTCGAGGTACTCCTACGAGCAGTACTTC.

Note on this clonotype: A much larger clonotype is one base distant, so this may be a read error. This chain connects TRBV7-2 to TRBJ2-5; possible D gene TRBD2, 6 bases. CDR1 is SGHTA, CDR2 FQGNSA, per germline. V shed 5 bases and J shed 4 bases, with 17 bases lying between them. This CDR3 is 15 amino acids long. CDR3 sequence reads: CASSIRDSVGETQYF. The CDR3 DNA reads as TGTGCCAGCAGCATTCGGGACTCGGTAGGAGAGACCCAGTACTTC.